This T cell receptor beta chain was recovered during a study of blood T cells in healthy people across ages. Worth noting for this clonotype: Antigen specificity is unknown.

With a J-beta primer mix and a sample-barcoded 5' primer, a second PCR ran about 6 to 11 cycles. MiXCR, run by TCRdb on the 5' RACE reads, gives a single entry per CDR3 protein. The table shows about 900,000 distinct CDR3 sequences, with about 62% occurring only once. Study observations and caveats: Using unsorted PBMCs precluded a conclusive naive versus antigen-experienced comparison. There were more naive CD4+ cells and higher diversity in long-lived donors than in aged donors. With donor CMV status unknown, expanded clonotype changes were possibly confounded. Getting older went along with TCR beta diversity per million T cells dropping roughly linearly.

CDR3 length equals 17 residues. The germline gives CDR1 SGHTA, CDR2 FQGNSA. With V trimmed by 5 bases and J by 7 bases, 12 bases remained unmatched. Sequenced input: blood. This receptor was taken from a man aged 25-40 years in good health. This rearrangement joins TRBV7-2 to TRBJ2-1; 12 bases are shared with TRBD2. CDR3 sequence (DNA): TGTGCCAGCAGCACTCGTCTAGCGGGAGGGCCGGGGAATGAGCAGTTCTTC. The encoded protein is CASSTRLAGGPGNEQFF.